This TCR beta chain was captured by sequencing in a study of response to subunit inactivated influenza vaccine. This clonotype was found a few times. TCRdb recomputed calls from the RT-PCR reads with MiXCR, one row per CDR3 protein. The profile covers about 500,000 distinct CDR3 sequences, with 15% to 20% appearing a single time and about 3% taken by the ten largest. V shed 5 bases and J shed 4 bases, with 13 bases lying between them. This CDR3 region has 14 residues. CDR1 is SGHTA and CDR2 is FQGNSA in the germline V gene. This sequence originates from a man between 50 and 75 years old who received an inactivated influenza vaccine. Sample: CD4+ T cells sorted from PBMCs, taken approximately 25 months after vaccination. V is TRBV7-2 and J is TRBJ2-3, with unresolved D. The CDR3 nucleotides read TGTGCCAGCAGCCAAAAGAAGCTAGCAGATACGCAGTATTTT. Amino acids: CASSQKKLADTQYF. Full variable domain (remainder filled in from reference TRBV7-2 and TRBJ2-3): GAGVSQSPSNKVTEKGKDVELRCDPISGHTALYWYRQSLGQGLEFLIYFQGNSAPDKSGLPSDRFSAERTGGSVSTLTIQRTQQEDSAVYLCASSQKKLADTQYFGPGTRLTVL.